This T cell receptor (gamma chain) was sequenced in a study of γδ T cells in repeated Plasmodium falciparum infection. Findings and caveats of the study: Many TCRgamma sequences overlapped between individuals in stable Vgamma9/Vdelta2+ repertoires.

TCRdb ran CATT on the multiplex PCR reads. This sample has roughly 27,000 gamma-chain clones, with 3% found just once. This clone was recorded a few times. Its specificity is not known. A far larger clone lies a single base away; this is likely a read error. This specimen includes other DNA sequences encoding the same CDR3. Flow sorting of PBMC yielded separate Vgamma9/Vdelta2+ and Vdelta2-negative gammadelta T cell populations for bulk repertoire analysis. The CDR3 covers 14 residues. Germline V CDR1 and CDR2: EGSNGY, YDSYNSKV. No J gene call was made, and the V gene is TRGV2. The sequencing input was gamma-delta T cells from blood. This TCR was sampled from a pool of human donors (malaria-infected and uninfected, not separated). The CDR3 DNA follows: TGTGCCACCTGGGACGGGCCGACGTATTATAAGAAGCTCTTT. It encodes CATWDGPTYYKKLF.